This T cell receptor beta chain was profiled in a study of blood T cell repertoires in COVID-19. This clone was seen only once. V was clipped by 4 bases and J by 1 base; unmatched bases: 7. The CDR3 extends over 16 amino acids. The germline V gene encodes CDR1 SGHNT and CDR2 YYREEE (reference sequence). The table came from immunoSEQ multiplex PCR; TCRdb's copy has only in-frame clones and leaves some out. Here the sample spans 250,000 to 300,000 clones, over 80% being singletons. This receptor was identified in a man aged 55-75 years who had recovered from COVID-19. The rearrangement uses TRBV5-4 and TRBJ2-3, with TRBD1 matching over 9 bases. The source material was peripheral blood. The chain's CDR3 is CASSTNRGPGTDTQYF. CDR3 nucleotide sequence: TGTGCCAGCAGCACAAACAGGGGGCCTGGCACAGATACGCAGTATTTT.